What follows are 13 T cell receptor beta chains derived from one specimen sequenced in a study of cytomegalovirus exposure and HLA in healthy donors. The data were produced by immunoSEQ multiplex PCR, yet TCRdb's version contains in-frame clones alone and is incomplete. The table records roughly 150,000 clones, nearly 90% of them present only once. The source material was PBMCs. The receptors stem from a woman younger than 30 in good health and CMV-seropositive.

The rearrangement uses TRBV6-5 and TRBJ2-7; D ambiguous. The CDR3 is made up of 14 amino acids. V lost 0 bases, J lost 3 bases, and 9 bases lay in between. Germline CDR1 is MNHEY and CDR2 is SVGAGI. CDR3 in DNA: TGTGCCAGCAGTTACTCGACCGGGTACTACGAGCAGTACTTC. Protein: CASSYSTGYYEQYF.

The CDR3, as DNA: TGTGCCAGCAGTGAAGCGGGAGGGGTGCCCTACGAGCAGTACTTC. Translated, it gives CASSEAGGVPYEQYF. The gene calls are TRBV6-1 and TRBJ2-7; 7 bases line up with TRBD2. The CDR3 has 15 residues. The V gene end was trimmed by 0 bases and the J gene end by 2 bases; junction bases not matched to a gene: 4. Germline V gene data show CDR1 as MNHNS and CDR2 as SASEGT.

This clone was observed a handful of times. The rearrangement joins TRBV19 to TRBJ1-2; 7 nucleotides align to TRBD1. CDR3 length: 15 amino acids. Germline CDR1 LNHDA, CDR2 SQIVND (reference sequence). V lost 1 base and J lost 8; bases outside the gene matches: 10. CDR3 in DNA: TGTGCCAGTAGTATAGTTTCAGACAGGGTTTACGGCTACACCTTC. Protein: CASSIVSDRVYGYTF.

The chain recombines TRBV6-1 with TRBJ1-1; D is perhaps TRBD1 (5 bases). CDR1 is MNHNS, CDR2 SASEGT, per germline. Trimming stripped 4 bases from V and 4 bases from J, with 10 bases between. The CDR3 contains 13 residues. The CDR3, as DNA: TGTGCCAGCAGTGGGGGGGTCGGCACTGAAGCTTTCTTT. As protein: CASSGGVGTEAFF.

The J gene is TRBJ2-5, the V gene TRBV7-6, with 9 bases that match TRBD2. Germline CDR1 is SGHVS and CDR2 is FNYEAQ. This CDR3 spans 19 amino acids. V dropped 1 base and J dropped 3; count of bases not matched to a gene: 15. The CDR3 region is CASSLGRVAGDSEKETQYF. The CDR3 DNA follows: TGTGCCAGCAGCTTAGGTAGGGTAGCGGGAGATTCGGAGAAAGAGACCCAGTACTTC.

The CDR3 DNA is TGTGCCAGCAGTGGGACAGGGACCTACGAGCAGTACTTC. As protein: CASSGTGTYEQYF. This chain links TRBV6-6 with TRBJ2-7; TRBD1 agrees at 9 bases. V dropped 5 bases and J dropped 2; count of bases not matched to a gene: 1. Germline assignment: CDR1 MNHNY and CDR2 SVGAGI (reference sequence). There are 13 residues in the CDR3.

The V gene is TRBV2, the J gene TRBJ2-7, with TRBD1 matching 7 bases. The germline V gene encodes CDR1 SNHLY and CDR2 FYNNEI. J lost 0 bases, V lost 6 bases, and 5 bases had no gene match. There are 14 residues in the CDR3. The CDR3 DNA reads as TGTGCCAGCAGGAAGACAGGGAGCTCCTACGAGCAGTACTTC. Translation gives CASRKTGSSYEQYF.

The rearrangement links TRBV4-2 to TRBJ2-7; 8 bases map to TRBD2. The J segment lost 6 bases and the V segment lost 3 bases, leaving 10 bases of the junction unmatched. Germline assignment: CDR1 LGHNA and CDR2 YNFKEQ. There are 15 residues in the CDR3. CDR3 region: CASSQQTSVGGEQYF. The CDR3 DNA follows: TGTGCCAGCAGCCAGCAGACTAGCGTGGGGGGCGAGCAGTACTTC.

The chain uses TRBV5-1 and TRBJ2-7; 11 bases map to TRBD1. CDR3 length equals 15 residues. CDR1 is SGHRS, CDR2 YFSETQ, per germline. The trim removed 4 bases at V and 5 bases at J, leaving 8 bases unmatched. CDR3 bases: TGCGCCAGCAGCCTCACGGGACAGGGGGTCGACGAGCAGTACTTC. It specifies CASSLTGQGVDEQYF.

CDR3 protein: CASSYRDSSYEQYF. As DNA, the CDR3 is TGTGCCAGCAGTTATAGGGACAGCTCCTACGAGCAGTACTTC. This chain uses TRBV6-5 with TRBJ2-7, with 7 bases that match TRBD1. This CDR3 comprises 14 residues. With 3 bases clipped from V and 0 bases from J, the junction kept 2 bases outside the gene matches. Germline V gives CDR1 MNHEY, CDR2 SVGAGI.

This clone was seen once. The chain combines TRBV9 with TRBJ1-2, with 8 bases fitting TRBD1. There are 14 residues in the CDR3. V was pared by 3 bases and J by 7 bases, with 8 bases of the junction left unmatched. The germline gives CDR1 SGDLS, CDR2 YYNGEE. The CDR3 sequence is CASSATGGSVGYTF. The CDR3 DNA is TGTGCCAGCAGCGCCACAGGGGGATCGGTTGGCTACACCTTC.

This clone has a handful of counts. The rearrangement links TRBV6-5 to TRBJ1-5, with D possibly TRBD1 on 5 matching bases. The CDR3 consists of 13 residues. The germline V and J ends were trimmed by 5 bases and 4 bases, with 9 bases remaining between them. Germline loops: CDR1 MNHEY, CDR2 SVGAGI. The CDR3 DNA sequence: TGTGCCAGCAGTCCGGACATAAATCAGCCCCAGCATTTT. Translation gives CASSPDINQPQHF.

This chain links TRBV11-2 with TRBJ2-1, with 10 bases matching TRBD2. This CDR3 comprises 15 residues. The trim removed 0 bases at V and 5 bases at J, leaving 1 base unmatched. The germline gives CDR1 SGHAT, CDR2 FQNNGV. The DNA for the CDR3 is TGTGCCAGCAGCTTAGAGGGGACTAGCGACAATGAGCAGTTCTTC. This translates into CASSLEGTSDNEQFF.